This T cell receptor (beta chain) is from a study of cytomegalovirus exposure and HLA in healthy donors. General study findings and limits: Generally TCR sequences proved uncommon, though certain public TCRs appeared in numerous donors. According to a subsequent analysis, TCR clusters identified in the first cohort showed a tendency to co-occur across the 100 to 150 validation repertoires. A classifier reportedly called cytomegalovirus status with high sensitivity and specificity.

Sequencing used immunoSEQ multiplex PCR; TCRdb keeps in-frame clones, though not all of them. Of about 360,000 clones in the sample, 70% to 90% were seen once. Donors came from a validation cohort of about 110 subjects, distinct from the first 666-subject cohort. Worth noting for this clone: The antigen remains undetermined.

The specimen was PBMCs. The sequence was collected from a woman aged 18-29 years in good health and CMV-seronegative.

In nucleotides, the CDR3 is TGTGCCATCCATAAAAACGACAGAAACACCGGGGAGCTGTTTTTT. This sequence encodes CAIHKNDRNTGELFF. The J gene is TRBJ2-2, the V gene TRBV7-9; TRBD1 is a possible D gene (5 bases). Germline-derived CDR1 and CDR2 are SEHNR and FQNEAQ (reference sequence). Between the trimmed V and J ends, which lost 10 bases and 2 bases, there was a span of 17 bases. CDR3 length equals 15 residues.